A selection of T cell receptor beta chains follows, all from one sample in a study of identical twins. TCRdb passed the 5' RACE reads through MiXCR, listing each CDR3 protein once. The repertoire includes roughly 350,000 distinct CDR3 sequences, 9% of them detected once, and 7.5% to 9.5% sits in the top ten. Sequencing was performed on naive T cells sorted from blood. The receptors stem from a woman between 45 and 65 years old in good health. Each CDR3 is given with its conserved first and last residue. A D gene is named only where the DNA matches it firmly. Size tells how often a clone was seen (once, few, many) or the class of an expanded clone, and some rows leave it out.

TRBD2	many	TRBV12-3/TRBV12-4	TRBJ2-1	TGTGCCAGCAGTTCTAGCGGAGCCTTCTACAATGAGCAGTTCTTC	CASSSSGAFYNEQFF
TRBD2	.	TRBV3-1	TRBJ2-5	TGTGCCAGCAGCCAACCGCTAGCGGGAGTTCTCAAGACCCAGTACTTC	CASSQPLAGVLKTQYF
.	few	TRBV5-6	TRBJ2-4	TGTGCCAGCAGCTCGGGGGTGGGAGGTTTCTCCATTCAGTACTTC	CASSSGVGGFSIQYF
.	few	TRBV30	TRBJ1-5	TGTGCCTGGAGTCCGGCAACAAATCAGCCCCAGCATTTT	CAWSPATNQPQHF
TRBD2	few	TRBV20-1	TRBJ2-1	TGCAGTGCCCCGAACCCTTTAGCGGGGCTCGGCAATGAGCAGTTCTTC	CSAPNPLAGLGNEQFF
.	few	TRBV20-1	TRBJ1-1	TGCAGTGCTAGAGGACGAGTCAACACTGAAGCTTTCTTT	CSARGRVNTEAFF
.	many	TRBV29-1	TRBJ1-2	TGCAGCGTTGAAAGGAGTCCCCCAGGGGAGGAGGGCTACACCTTC	CSVERSPPGEEGYTF
.	.	TRBV14	TRBJ1-1	TGTGCCAGCAGCCAACGGTGGGACTATGAAGCTTTCTTT	CASSQRWDYEAFF
.	.	TRBV20-1	TRBJ1-2	TGCAGTGAAGAGGCGCTTTTTACAGGCTACACCTTC	CSEEALFTGYTF
.	few	TRBV5-1	TRBJ2-3	TGCGCCAGCAGCTTGGACGGAGACCTACAGTATTTT	CASSLDGDLQYF
TRBD2	many	TRBV20-1	TRBJ2-5	TGCAGTGCACGGACTAGCGGGAGTTCGGAGACCCAGTACTTC	CSARTSGSSETQYF
TRBD2	few	TRBV5-1	TRBJ2-1	TGCGCCAGCAGCTCTGGACTAGCGAACGACAATGAGCAGTTCTTC	CASSSGLANDNEQFF
.	.	TRBV5-5	TRBJ1-2	TGTGCCAGCAGCTTGGGGGGTTCGGGGGACTATGGCTACACCTTC	CASSLGGSGDYGYTF
.	few	TRBV12-3/TRBV12-4	TRBJ2-5	TGTGCCAGCAGTTTGGAAGGCCACCAAGAGACCCAGTACTTC	CASSLEGHQETQYF
TRBD2	.	TRBV5-1	TRBJ2-3	TGCGCCAGCAGCCCCGGGACTAGCGGGCGGTTTTTCCATGATACGCAGTATTTT	CASSPGTSGRFFHDTQYF
TRBD1	.	TRBV10-3	TRBJ2-3	TGTGCCATCGGGACAGGGGTAACAGATACGCAGTATTTT	CAIGTGVTDTQYF
.	.	TRBV20-1	TRBJ2-1	TGCAGTGCTAGAGGAGAGGGCTCCTACAATGAGCAGTTCTTC	CSARGEGSYNEQFF
TRBD2	few	TRBV20-1	TRBJ2-1	TGCAGTGCTAGAGATATAACTAGCGGGGTTTTAGAGGAGCAGTTCTTC	CSARDITSGVLEEQFF
.	many	TRBV24-1	TRBJ1-2	TGTGCCACCAGGGGATTGACGGGGAACTATGGCTACACCTTC	CATRGLTGNYGYTF
.	.	TRBV7-2	TRBJ2-1	TGTGCCAGCAGCTCTCTCGGCGGGATGGTCGATGAGCAGTTCTTC	CASSSLGGMVDEQFF
.	.	TRBV5-1	TRBJ2-7	TGCGCCAGCAGCGTTGGATCCGGGATGCCGTACTTC	CASSVGSGMPYF
TRBD1	many	TRBV29-1	TRBJ2-1	TGCAGCGCCCGGGACAGGGGGGTCAATGAGCAGTTCTTC	CSARDRGVNEQFF